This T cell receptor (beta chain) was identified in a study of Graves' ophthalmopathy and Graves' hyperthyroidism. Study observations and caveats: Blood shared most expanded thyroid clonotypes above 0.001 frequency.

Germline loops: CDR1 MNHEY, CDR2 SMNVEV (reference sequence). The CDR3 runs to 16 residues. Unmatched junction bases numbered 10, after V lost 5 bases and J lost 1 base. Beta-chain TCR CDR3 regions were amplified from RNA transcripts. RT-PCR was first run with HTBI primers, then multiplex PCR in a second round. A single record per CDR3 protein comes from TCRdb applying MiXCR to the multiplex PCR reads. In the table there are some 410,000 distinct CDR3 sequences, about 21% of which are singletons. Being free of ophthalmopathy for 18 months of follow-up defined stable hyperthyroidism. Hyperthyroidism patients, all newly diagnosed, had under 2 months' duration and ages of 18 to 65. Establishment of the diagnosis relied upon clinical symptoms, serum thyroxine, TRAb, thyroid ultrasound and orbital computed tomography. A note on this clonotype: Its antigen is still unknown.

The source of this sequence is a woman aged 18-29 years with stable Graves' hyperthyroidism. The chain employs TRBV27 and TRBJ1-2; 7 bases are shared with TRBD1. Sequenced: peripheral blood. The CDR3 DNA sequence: TGTGCCAGCAGTCCCTATGACAGGGACAATAACTATGGCTACACCTTC. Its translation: CASSPYDRDNNYGYTF.